One sample yielded the 27 T cell receptor beta chains listed below, sequenced in a study of blood T cell repertoires in COVID-19. Produced via immunoSEQ multiplex PCR; TCRdb's table is partial and in-frame only. The sample yields about 140,000 clones, about 87% seen once. The specimen was PBMCs or T cells enriched from blood (not recorded which). The receptors stem from a man in his fifties in a cohort exposed to, infected with or recovered from COVID-19 (not recorded which).

The chain has TRBV7-6 and TRBJ1-2; weak D call: TRBD1 (5 bases). V was trimmed by 1 base and J by 3 bases, leaving 15 bases between them. The V gene's germline CDR1 is SGHVS and CDR2 FNYEAQ. The CDR3 contains 16 residues. The CDR3 DNA sequence: TGTGCCAGCAGCTTAGTCCCAAGCGGGACTGACTATGGCTACACCTTC. Translated: CASSLVPSGTDYGYTF.

The chain recombines TRBV29-1 with TRBJ1-5; D perhaps matches TRBD1 (6 bases). The germline CDR1 and CDR2 sequences are SQVTM and ANQGSEA. V lost 4 bases to trimming and J lost 2 bases, with 12 bases between them. CDR3 size: 14 residues. Here the CDR3 DNA reads TGCAGCGTTGTTGCAGGGGACGGCAATCAGCCCCAGCATTTT. This encodes CSVVAGDGNQPQHF. Full variable domain (missing parts from reference TRBV29-1 and TRBJ1-5): SAVISQKPSRDICQRGTSLTIQCQVDSQVTMMFWYRQQPGQSLTLIATANQGSEATYESGFVIDKFPISRPNLTFSTLTVSNMSPEDSSIYLCSVVAGDGNQPQHFGDGTRLSIL.

CDR3 DNA: TGTGCCAGCAGCCCCCGGTCCGGAGGGACAGGGGCTGGGTATGGCTACACCTTC. It is translated as CASSPRSGGTGAGYGYTF. V and J are TRBV9 and TRBJ1-2; 10 bases are shared with TRBD1. This CDR3 spans 18 amino acids. CDR1 SGDLS and CDR2 YYNGEE come from the germline V gene. Losses at the gene ends were 4 bases for V and 5 bases for J; bases not matched to a gene: 17.

This clone was seen more than once but under ten times. The J gene is TRBJ1-2, the V gene TRBV28, with a possible D match to TRBD1 (6 bases). The CDR3 sequence is 14 residues long. The V end was cut by 6 bases, the J end by 6 bases, with 17 bases between. Germline CDR1 reads MDHEN; CDR2 reads SYDVKM. This CDR3 is CASSTQTGYHGYTF. The CDR3 DNA sequence: TGTGCCAGCAGCACACAAACAGGGTATCATGGCTACACCTTC.

The chain has TRBV6-1 and TRBJ2-7, with a weak D call TRBD2 (7 bases). This CDR3 region has 15 residues. V gave up 2 bases and J gave up 1 base, with 12 bases separating them. Germline lookup yields CDR1 MNHNS and CDR2 SASEGT. The CDR3 DNA is TGTGCCAGCAGTGAATTAGGGGGAGGGTCCTACGAGCAGTACTTC. This gives the protein CASSELGGGSYEQYF.

This chain links TRBV7-9 with TRBJ2-4; 9 nucleotides align to TRBD1. CDR3 length: 15 residues. Trimming removed 5 bases from V and 1 base from J; junction bases left unmatched: 3. The germline CDR1 and CDR2 sequences are SEHNR and FQNEAQ (reference sequence). In DNA, the CDR3 is TGTGCCAGCAGCGGGACAGGGATCGCCAAAAACATTCAGTACTTC. This encodes CASSGTGIAKNIQYF.

The chain combines TRBV20-1 with TRBJ2-1; 8 bases line up with TRBD1. Trimming took 7 bases from V and 8 from J; bases not matched to a gene: 7. The length of the CDR3 is 12 residues. Germline values: CDR1 DFQATT, CDR2 SNEGSKA (reference sequence). CDR3 coding DNA: TGCAGTGGTACTGACAGGGGCTATGAGCAGTTCTTC. Translating gives CSGTDRGYEQFF.

The V and J genes are TRBV9 and TRBJ2-6; TRBD2 matches 7 bases. The CDR3 covers 16 residues. The ends lost 7 bases at V and 1 base at J; junction bases unmatched: 8. Germline CDR1 and CDR2: SGDLS and YYNGEE. CDR3 region: CASGRASGSGANVLTF. As DNA, the CDR3 is TGTGCCAGCGGCCGGGCTAGCGGTTCTGGGGCCAACGTCCTGACTTTC.

The chain recombines TRBV27 with TRBJ2-5; 9 bases line up with TRBD2. The ends lost 5 bases at V and 1 base at J; junction bases unmatched: 11. CDR1 and CDR2 (germline): MNHEY, SMNVEV (reference sequence). CDR3 length: 17 amino acids. CDR3 amino acids: CASSPAGASGTQETQYF. CDR3 in DNA: TGTGCCAGCAGTCCCGCCGGGGCTAGCGGGACCCAAGAGACCCAGTACTTC.

The chain has TRBV3-1 (or the pseudogene TRBV3-2) and TRBJ2-7; 7 nucleotides match TRBD2. Germline loops: CDR1 LGHDT, CDR2 YNNKEL (reference sequence). The CDR3 consists of 13 residues. J lost 2 bases, V lost 2 bases, and 0 bases had no gene match. The CDR3: CASSQLAAYEQYF. The DNA of the CDR3 is TGTGCCAGCAGCCAACTAGCGGCCTACGAGCAGTACTTC.

This rearrangement joins TRBV2 to TRBJ2-1, with TRBD2 matching over 10 bases. Germline loops: CDR1 SNHLY, CDR2 FYNNEI. V lost 5 bases to trimming and J lost 7 bases; unmatched junction nucleotides: 5. The CDR3 sequence is 14 residues long. CDR3 sequence: CASSPGLASNEQFF. The CDR3 nucleotides are TGTGCCAGCAGTCCGGGACTAGCGAGTAATGAGCAGTTCTTC.

This clone is a singleton in its sample. The chain's CDR3 is CAWTFRGEQFF. The CDR3 bases are TGTGCCTGGACATTTAGGGGTGAGCAGTTCTTC. The chain uses TRBV30 and TRBJ2-1; D might be TRBD1 (5 bases). V gave up 4 bases and J gave up 9 bases, with 10 bases separating them. Germline V gives CDR1 GTSNPN, CDR2 SVGIG (reference sequence). The CDR3 contains 11 residues.

The chain is built from TRBV18 and TRBJ1-6; D gene ambiguous. The V gene's germline CDR1 is KGHSH and CDR2 LQKENI. The CDR3 totals 16 residues. Trimming took 2 bases from V and 0 from J, leaving 8 bases between them. The CDR3 here is CASSPVGSSYNSPLHF. The CDR3 DNA is TGTGCCAGCTCACCAGTGGGGAGCTCCTATAATTCACCCCTCCACTTT.

Only one count was recorded for this clone. The chain joins TRBV2 to TRBJ2-6; no clear D. V was trimmed by 6 bases and J by 0 bases, leaving 12 bases between them. The CDR3 is 16 residues long. From germline, CDR1 is SNHLY and CDR2 FYNNEI. The CDR3 DNA is TGTGCCAGCAGAACCACATCGGGCTCTGGGGCCAACGTCCTGACTTTC. It specifies CASRTTSGSGANVLTF. Full variable domain (remainder filled in from reference TRBV2 and TRBJ2-6): EPEVTQTPSHQVTQMGQEVILRCVPISNHLYFYWYRQILGQKVEFLVSFYNNEISEKSEIFDDQFSVERPDGSNFTLKIRSTKLEDSAMYFCASRTTSGSGANVLTFGAGSRLTVL.

V is TRBV28 and J is TRBJ2-3; maybe TRBD2 (7 bases). The CDR3 is 17 residues long. V was shortened by 5 bases and J by 4 bases, with 22 bases between the two germline ends. CDR1 is MDHEN and CDR2 is SYDVKM in the germline V gene. The CDR3 is CASSPLGAGALADTQYF. The CDR3 DNA follows: TGTGCCAGCAGTCCTCTAGGTGCGGGGGCCCTGGCAGATACGCAGTATTTT.

The chain recombines TRBV6-5 with TRBJ1-1; no definite D call. Germline CDR1 reads MNHEY; CDR2 reads SVGAGI. V was clipped by 8 bases and J by 3 bases, with 16 bases between them. The CDR3 runs to 14 residues. The CDR3 sequence: CASALIPTDTEAFF. CDR3 DNA: TGTGCCAGCGCCCTGATCCCAACGGACACTGAAGCTTTCTTT.

The genes are TRBV29-1 and TRBJ1-2; TRBD1 might be the D (5 bases). CDR3 length: 13 residues. Germline CDR1 and CDR2: SQVTM and ANQGSEA. The V end lost 2 bases, the J end lost 4 bases, and 11 bases lay between the germline ends. The CDR3 here is CSVETGALYGYTF. CDR3 nucleotide sequence: TGCAGCGTTGAAACAGGTGCCCTCTATGGCTACACCTTC.

This chain connects TRBV7-9 to TRBJ2-2; 9 nucleotides align to TRBD1. This CDR3 spans 16 amino acids. Germline V CDR1 and CDR2: SEHNR, FQNEAQ (reference sequence). V was clipped by 5 bases and J by 5 bases; unmatched bases: 9. Here the CDR3 reads CASSPPRQGETGELFF. CDR3 nucleotides: TGTGCCAGCAGCCCCCCACGACAGGGGGAAACCGGGGAGCTGTTTTTT. The whole variable domain, remainder taken from reference TRBV7-9 and TRBJ2-2, is DTGVSQNPRHKITKRGQNVTFRCDPISEHNRLYWYRQTLGQGPEFLTYFQNEAQLEKSRLLSDRFSAERPKGSFSTLEIQRTEQGDSAMYLCASSPPRQGETGELFFGEGSRLTVL.

The chain combines TRBV30 with TRBJ2-1, with 9 nucleotides matching TRBD2. Germline loops: CDR1 GTSNPN, CDR2 SVGIG (reference sequence). The CDR3 has 19 amino acids. With 2 bases clipped from V and 0 bases from J, the junction kept 14 bases outside the gene matches. CDR3 protein: CAWSRGGGASLVSYNEQFF. DNA for the CDR3: TGTGCCTGGAGTAGGGGCGGGGGGGCCAGTCTGGTCTCCTACAATGAGCAGTTCTTC.

The chain joins TRBV6-2 or TRBV6-3 to TRBJ1-2, with 8 bases lining up with TRBD1. The trim removed 6 bases at V and 7 bases at J, leaving 19 bases unmatched. The CDR3 runs 17 residues. Per germline, CDR1 MNHEY and CDR2 SVGEGT. CDR3 bases: TGTGCCAGCAGCCGACAAGCCGGACAGGGCTACATCGCTGGCTACACCTTC. It yields the protein CASSRQAGQGYIAGYTF.

The chain couples TRBV5-4 to TRBJ1-4; 8 bases are shared with TRBD1. The J segment lost 7 bases and the V segment lost 1 base, leaving 6 bases of the junction unmatched. Germline values: CDR1 SGHNT, CDR2 YYREEE (reference sequence). CDR3 length equals 15 residues. CDR3: CASSLSRGRFEKLFF. The CDR3 nucleotides are TGTGCCAGCAGCTTGTCCAGGGGGCGCTTTGAAAAACTGTTTTTT. Together with reference TRBV5-4 and TRBJ1-4, the CDR3 gives the full variable domain: ETGVTQSPTHLIKTRGQQVTLRCSSQSGHNTVSWYQQALGQGPQFIFQYYREEENGRGNFPPRFSGLQFPNYSSELNVNALELDDSALYLCASSLSRGRFEKLFFGSGTQLSVL.

The genes are TRBV13 and TRBJ2-7; TRBD2 might be the D (5 bases). In germline, CDR1 is PRHDT, CDR2 FYEKMQ (reference sequence). V was pared by 2 bases and J by 2 bases, with 13 bases between. This CDR3 is 15 amino acids long. CDR3 region: CASSLRTEAAYEQYF. In DNA, the CDR3 is TGTGCCAGCAGCTTAAGGACGGAGGCGGCCTACGAGCAGTACTTC.

The chain carries TRBV7-9 and TRBJ2-1; TRBD1 matches 8 bases. Germline V gene lookup returns CDR1 SEHNR and CDR2 FQNEAQ (reference sequence). Unmatched junction bases numbered 7, after V lost 6 bases and J lost 0 bases. The CDR3 is 16 residues long. This CDR3 reads CASSSTGGSSYNEQFF. In nucleotides, the CDR3 is TGTGCCAGCAGTTCCACAGGGGGAAGCTCCTACAATGAGCAGTTCTTC.

The CDR3 sequence is CASKQTSGARNQPQHF. In DNA, the CDR3 is TGTGCCAGCAAACAAACCTCAGGGGCCCGCAATCAGCCCCAGCATTTT. The V gene is TRBV28, the J gene TRBJ1-5; TRBD1 is a possible D gene (6 bases). The CDR3 is made up of 16 amino acids. V was shortened by 7 bases and J by 2 bases, with 18 bases between the two germline ends. The germline V gene has CDR1 MDHEN and CDR2 SYDVKM.

The CDR3 spells CASSVLSAGSTDTQYF. The CDR3 region has the DNA TGTGCCAGCAGCGTTCTATCGGCGGGGAGTACAGATACGCAGTATTTT. V is TRBV9 and J is TRBJ2-3; maybe TRBD2 (6 bases). V shed 2 bases and J shed 3 bases, with 16 bases lying between them. From germline, CDR1 is SGDLS and CDR2 YYNGEE. This CDR3 contains 16 residues.

With respect to this clone: Other DNA sequences of this sample code for an identical CDR3. J is TRBJ2-1 and V is TRBV5-6; D might be TRBD2 (6 bases). Between the trimmed V and J ends, which lost 0 bases and 1 base, there was a span of 8 bases. CDR1 SGHDT and CDR2 YYEEEE come from the germline V gene. The CDR3 length is 15 residues. CDR3 DNA sequence: TGTGCCAGCAGCTTGGGGGGGACTTCCTACAATGAGCAGTTCTTC. It translates to CASSLGGTSYNEQFF.

The chain links TRBV28 to TRBJ2-5; 7 bases match TRBD2. Germline V lookup: CDR1 MDHEN, CDR2 SYDVKM. After removal of 5 bases from V and 3 bases from J, the junction contained 15 bases not matched to a gene. The CDR3 is 17 amino acids. The CDR3 is CASSRLRPSGRKETQYF. For the CDR3, the DNA is TGTGCCAGCAGTCGCCTAAGGCCTAGCGGTCGTAAAGAGACCCAGTACTTC. Together with reference TRBV28 and TRBJ2-5, the CDR3 gives the full variable domain: DVKVTQSSRYLVKRTGEKVFLECVQDMDHENMFWYRQDPGLGLRLIYFSYDVKMKEKGDIPEGYSVSREKKERFSLILESASTNQTSMYLCASSRLRPSGRKETQYFGPGTRLLVL.